What follows describes a single TCR beta chain. Its antigen is still unknown. This sample was included in a study of identical twins. cDNA molecules carried unique molecular identifiers, and template switching added a universal primer site. Each CDR3 protein is one row after TCRdb ran MiXCR on the 5' RACE reads. In the table there are 250,000 to 300,000 distinct CDR3 sequences, less than 9.5% of which are singletons. Study-level findings and limits: A cross-sectional statistical analysis, not follow-up of the same donors, supported the conclusions. Insertions were fewer in abundant cord blood beta clonotypes, whereas memory repertoires showed none of this pattern. For out-of-frame beta sequences, excess twin sharing was weaker.

This sample was shared with a second study, whose subject was yellow fever vaccine responses in identical twins.

The sequenced sample consisted of CD8+ T cells sorted from blood. This sequence originates from a woman aged 18-30 years in good health.

CDR3 nucleotide sequence: TGTGCCAGCAGCTATCAGGGACCCGAAGCTTTCTTT. Its protein product is CASSYQGPEAFF. The rearrangement uses TRBV7-9 and TRBJ1-1; tentative D call: TRBD1 (5 bases). The ends were cut back, 4 bases at V and 8 bases at J, with 11 bases in the middle. There are 12 residues in the CDR3. Germline CDR1 SEHNR, CDR2 FQNEAQ (reference sequence).